The 32 T cell receptor beta chains listed next were all sequenced from one sample in a study of OX40 agonist ivuxolimab in advanced cancers. Here immunoSEQ multiplex PCR was the method, and the copy in TCRdb shows in-frame clones only, minus some. The repertoire holds about 73,000 clones, with 75% to 95% as singletons. Source: CD4+ or CD8+ T cells sorted from blood, taken in a trial of the OX40 agonist ivuxolimab. These receptor sequences come from an adult with an advanced solid tumor such as melanoma, head and neck, liver or kidney cancer.

The rearrangement links TRBV30 to TRBJ1-1; 7 nucleotides line up with TRBD1. The CDR3 spans 12 residues. The junction had 8 bases not matched to a gene; V was cut back by 2 bases and J by 11 bases. Germline loops: CDR1 GTSNPN, CDR2 SVGIG (reference sequence). CDR3 loop: CAWSPRQGDAFF. The DNA of the CDR3 is TGTGCCTGGAGTCCTCGACAGGGCGATGCTTTCTTT.

This clone has just one count. The rearrangement links TRBV7-2 to TRBJ2-1, with unresolved D. Germline values: CDR1 SGHTA, CDR2 FQGNSA. The CDR3 loop spans 14 amino acids. The V gene lost 5 bases and the J gene lost 11 bases, with 19 bases spanning the gap. The CDR3, as DNA: TGTGCCAGCAGCCTGCTGCCCGAAGGAAACAAGCAGTTCTTC. Translating it yields CASSLLPEGNKQFF.

The rearrangement joins TRBV5-6 to TRBJ2-5, with 8 bases fitting TRBD2. The germline V gene encodes CDR1 SGHDT and CDR2 YYEEEE. V lost 3 bases, J lost 1 base, and 11 bases stayed unmatched. The CDR3 sequence is 17 residues long. The CDR3 sequence: CASSSRAASGPQETQYF. As DNA, the CDR3 is TGTGCCAGCAGCTCCCGGGCGGCTAGCGGGCCCCAAGAGACCCAGTACTTC.

This chain connects TRBV11-2 to TRBJ2-2; D not resolved. Germline V gene sequence: CDR1 SGHAT, CDR2 FQNNGV. V was cut by 5 bases and J by 8 bases, with 9 bases left in between. This CDR3 spans 12 amino acids. As DNA, the CDR3 is TGTGCCAGCAGCCGCCCCGAGGGGGAGCTGTTTTTT. Translation gives CASSRPEGELFF.

In DNA form, the CDR3 reads TGTGCCAGCTCACCCAGTAGGACTAGCGGGATGCGTGAGCAGTTCTTC. Translating it yields CASSPSRTSGMREQFF. The J gene is TRBJ2-1, the V gene TRBV18; 12 bases fit TRBD2. V gave up 3 bases and J gave up 9 bases; unmatched junction bases: 9. Germline V lookup: CDR1 KGHSH, CDR2 LQKENI. The CDR3 has 16 residues.

The chain employs TRBV19 and TRBJ2-7; TRBD1 matches at 8 bases. The J segment lost 6 bases and the V segment lost 2 bases, leaving 9 bases of the junction unmatched. This CDR3 spans 15 amino acids. Per the germline V gene, CDR1 is LNHDA and CDR2 is SQIVND (reference sequence). CDR3 nucleotide sequence: TGTGCCAGTAGTATAACCCAACAGGGGGGTTTCGAGCAGTACTTC. Its protein product is CASSITQQGGFEQYF.

The sample holds one count of this clone. The CDR3 sequence is CASGGRMVRSEKLFF. CDR3 in DNA: TGTGCCAGCGGCGGCAGGATGGTCCGGAGTGAAAAACTGTTTTTT. V usage is TRBV28 and J usage is TRBJ1-4; D uncertain. The germline gives CDR1 MDHEN, CDR2 SYDVKM. V lost 8 bases and J 7 bases, leaving 20 bases between the germline ends. This CDR3 has 15 residues.

The chain links TRBV11-2 to TRBJ1-1; no definite D call. V was trimmed by 1 base and J by 8 bases, leaving 11 bases between them. This CDR3 is 13 amino acids long. Germline loops: CDR1 SGHAT, CDR2 FQNNGV. As DNA, the CDR3 is TGTGCCAGCAGCTTAGCATCCGGGGTCGAAGCTTTCTTT. This gives the protein CASSLASGVEAFF.

V usage is TRBV7-6 and J usage is TRBJ1-4; D not certain. V shed 1 base and J shed 8 bases, with 8 bases lying between them. CDR1 SGHVS and CDR2 FNYEAQ come from the germline V gene. The CDR3 is 13 amino acids. The CDR3 DNA is TGTGCCAGCAGCTTAGACCAAAGGGAAAAACTGTTTTTT. It encodes CASSLDQREKLFF.

The chain employs TRBV11-2 and TRBJ1-3, with D possibly being TRBD1 (5 bases). Per the germline V gene, CDR1 is SGHAT and CDR2 is FQNNGV. The CDR3 spans 14 residues. The V end was cut by 4 bases, the J end by 1 base, with 8 bases between. The CDR3, as DNA: TGTGCCAGCAGCTGGCGGGGGTCTGGAAACACCATATATTTT. Translating gives CASSWRGSGNTIYF.

The rearrangement uses TRBV7-6 and TRBJ2-1; 8 nucleotides match TRBD2. In germline, CDR1 is SGHVS, CDR2 FNYEAQ. The CDR3 sequence is 15 residues long. The J segment lost 8 bases and the V segment lost 5 bases, leaving 11 bases of the junction unmatched. The CDR3: CASSPQRERGHEQFF. The CDR3 DNA sequence: TGTGCCAGCAGCCCGCAGCGGGAGCGGGGGCATGAGCAGTTCTTC.

This clone was counted only a few times. V is TRBV5-4 and J is TRBJ2-4, with D perhaps TRBD1 (6 bases). Trimming took 2 bases from V and 6 from J, leaving 9 bases between them. The CDR3 runs to 13 residues. CDR1 and CDR2 (germline): SGHNT, YYREEE (reference sequence). CDR3 sequence reads: CASSLQGSNIQYF. The DNA of the CDR3 is TGTGCCAGCAGCTTACAGGGTTCAAACATTCAGTACTTC.

This rearrangement joins TRBV5-4 to TRBJ2-3, with 10 bases fitting TRBD2. J gave up 3 bases and V 0 bases, and 10 bases lay outside the gene matches. This CDR3 has 18 residues. CDR1 and CDR2 from the germline V gene are SGHNT and YYREEE (reference sequence). The CDR3 protein is CASSLGASGRAGTDTQYF. The CDR3 DNA reads TGTGCCAGCAGCTTGGGTGCGAGCGGGAGGGCCGGGACAGATACGCAGTATTTT.

This clone was observed a handful of times. The chain combines TRBV27 with TRBJ2-5; D is perhaps TRBD2 (6 bases). V was shortened by 5 bases and J by 0 bases, with 16 bases between the two germline ends. Germline assignment: CDR1 MNHEY and CDR2 SMNVEV (reference sequence). This CDR3 region has 16 residues. The CDR3 coding sequence is TGTGCCAGCAGTCGGACTTTAGCGGAGTACCAAGAGACCCAGTACTTC. It is translated as CASSRTLAEYQETQYF.

This rearrangement joins TRBV7-9 to TRBJ2-2, with D perhaps matching TRBD1 (5 bases). The V gene's germline CDR1 is SEHNR and CDR2 FQNEAQ (reference sequence). The V gene lost 5 bases and the J gene lost 3 bases, with 10 bases spanning the gap. This CDR3 has 14 residues. This CDR3 reads CASSPTRDTGELFF. The CDR3 DNA reads as TGTGCCAGCAGCCCCACCAGGGACACCGGGGAGCTGTTTTTT.

This clone was picked up one time. The rearrangement joins TRBV6-1 to TRBJ2-3; D call uncertain. V was cut by 2 bases and J by 0 bases, with 9 bases left in between. The CDR3 extends over 15 amino acids. Germline V lookup: CDR1 MNHNS, CDR2 SASEGT. For the CDR3, the DNA is TGTGCCAGCAGTGAACGCAGATCTAGCACAGATACGCAGTATTTT. It is translated as CASSERRSSTDTQYF.

In this sample, this clone turned up once. V usage is TRBV30 and J usage is TRBJ2-5, with D perhaps TRBD1 (6 bases). Between the trimmed V and J ends, which lost 0 bases and 5 bases, there was a span of 16 bases. Germline CDR1 reads GTSNPN; CDR2 reads SVGIG (reference sequence). This CDR3 comprises 15 residues. The chain's CDR3 is CAWSVQGARGETQYF. In DNA form, the CDR3 reads TGTGCCTGGAGTGTGCAGGGAGCCAGGGGTGAGACCCAGTACTTC.

The chain uses TRBV6-1 and TRBJ2-7; TRBD1 might be the D (5 bases). V was trimmed by 11 bases and J by 0 bases, leaving 14 bases between them. The germline CDR1 and CDR2 sequences are MNHNS and SASEGT. This CDR3 comprises 13 residues. The CDR3 bases are TGTGCCTCCCAGGAAGGGGTCTCCTACGAGCAGTACTTC. It codes for CASQEGVSYEQYF.

The genes are TRBV29-1 and TRBJ1-4; 9 nucleotides line up with TRBD1. The V gene end was trimmed by 1 base and the J gene end by 8 bases; junction bases not matched to a gene: 8. This CDR3 comprises 15 residues. Germline-derived CDR1 and CDR2 are SQVTM and ANQGSEA. CDR3 sequence reads: CSVEGGTGRAEKLFF. The CDR3 DNA is TGCAGCGTTGAAGGGGGGACAGGGAGGGCGGAAAAACTGTTTTTT.

The V call is TRBV4-3, the J call TRBJ1-6; possibly TRBD1 for D (6 bases). Germline V gives CDR1 LGHNA, CDR2 YSLEER. Trimming removed 0 bases at V and 13 bases at J, with 19 bases between. The CDR3 is 16 residues long. CDR3 sequence: CASSQDIRWGGGPLHF. The DNA of the CDR3 is TGCGCCAGCAGCCAAGACATTCGATGGGGGGGCGGGCCCCTCCACTTT.

The rearrangement links TRBV18 to TRBJ1-1, with unresolved D. This CDR3 is 13 amino acids long. V was clipped by 3 bases and J by 1 base, with 6 bases between them. CDR1 is KGHSH, CDR2 LQKENI, per germline. CDR3 nucleotide sequence: TGTGCCAGCTCACCGATGGGGAACACTGAAGCTTTCTTT. This translates into CASSPMGNTEAFF. Together with reference TRBV18 and TRBJ1-1, the CDR3 gives the full variable domain: NAGVMQNPRHLVRRRGQEARLRCSPMKGHSHVYWYRQLPEEGLKFMVYLQKENIIDESGMPKERFSAEFPKEGPSILRIQQVVRGDSAAYFCASSPMGNTEAFFGQGTRLTVV.

The chain combines TRBV13 with TRBJ1-1; possible D gene TRBD1, 5 bases. Germline V gives CDR1 PRHDT, CDR2 FYEKMQ (reference sequence). This CDR3 comprises 12 residues. V lost 5 bases, J lost 11 bases, and 15 bases lay in between. The CDR3 DNA sequence: TGTGCCAGCAGCCGAGGGGAGGCGGATGCTTTCTTT. The encoded protein is CASSRGEADAFF.

The rearrangement links TRBV28 to TRBJ2-5; TRBD2 matches at 8 bases. CDR1 and CDR2 (germline): MDHEN, SYDVKM. V shed 3 bases, J shed 2 bases, and the junction held 8 bases outside the gene matches. The CDR3 loop spans 16 amino acids. CDR3 region: CASSLGSGEIQETQYF. The DNA of the CDR3 is TGTGCCAGCAGTTTGGGTAGCGGGGAAATTCAAGAGACCCAGTACTTC. Combining the CDR3 with reference TRBV28 and TRBJ2-5 gives the whole variable domain DVKVTQSSRYLVKRTGEKVFLECVQDMDHENMFWYRQDPGLGLRLIYFSYDVKMKEKGDIPEGYSVSREKKERFSLILESASTNQTSMYLCASSLGSGEIQETQYFGPGTRLLVL.

The chain has TRBV19 and TRBJ2-5; D remains ambiguous. The CDR3 contains 13 residues. Germline V lookup: CDR1 LNHDA, CDR2 SQIVND (reference sequence). Trimming pared 1 base from V and 5 bases from J, leaving 8 bases between. The CDR3 region is CASSIGRRETQYF. Here the CDR3 DNA reads TGTGCCAGTAGTATAGGAAGGCGGGAGACCCAGTACTTC. Full variable domain (missing parts from reference TRBV19 and TRBJ2-5): DGGITQSPKYLFRKEGQNVTLSCEQNLNHDAMYWYRQDPGQGLRLIYYSQIVNDFQKGDIAEGYSVSREKKESFPLTVTSAQKNPTAFYLCASSIGRRETQYFGPGTRLLVL.

The rearrangement uses TRBV4-1 and TRBJ2-1; 9 bases are shared with TRBD2. CDR1 is MGHRA, CDR2 YSYEKL, per germline. J gave up 13 bases and V 0 bases, and 7 bases lay outside the gene matches. This CDR3 contains 14 residues. CDR3 coding DNA: TGCGCCAGCAGCCAAGACATGCGGGAGGGCCGTCAGTTCTTC. It translates to CASSQDMREGRQFF.

The V call is TRBV30, the J call TRBJ2-4; no clear D gene. Germline-derived CDR1 and CDR2 are GTSNPN and SVGIG (reference sequence). With 5 bases removed from V and 0 bases from J, the gap between germline ends came to 11 bases. This CDR3 contains 14 residues. This CDR3 is CAWESPIAKNIQYF. The CDR3 DNA sequence: TGTGCCTGGGAATCCCCAATAGCCAAAAACATTCAGTACTTC.

This chain joins TRBV28 and TRBJ2-7; D gene unclear. V shed 2 bases and J shed 6 bases, with 5 bases lying between them. The CDR3 is 11 residues long. In germline, CDR1 is MDHEN, CDR2 SYDVKM. CDR3 bases: TGTGCCAGCAGTTTAGGCGGCGAGCAGTACTTC. Protein: CASSLGGEQYF.

About this clone: The same CDR3 also results from other DNA sequences found in this sample. The V call is TRBV29-1, the J call TRBJ2-3; D uncertain. CDR1 and CDR2 (germline): SQVTM, ANQGSEA. The V and J ends lost 4 bases and 6 bases respectively, with 5 bases between them. The length of the CDR3 is 10 residues. The CDR3 region has the DNA TGCAGCGTTGGTGCGGATACGCAGTATTTT. Amino acid sequence: CSVGADTQYF.

V gene TRBV2 combines with J gene TRBJ2-7; D not certain. V was cut by 4 bases and J by 3 bases, with 13 bases left in between. This CDR3 is 14 amino acids long. CDR1 SNHLY and CDR2 FYNNEI come from the germline V gene. The CDR3 region is CASSVETLGYEQYF. The CDR3 region has the DNA TGTGCCAGCAGTGTCGAGACTCTGGGCTACGAGCAGTACTTC.

In regard to this clone: Other DNA sequences in this sample translate to the same CDR3. The rearrangement uses TRBV27 and TRBJ2-1; 7 bases align to TRBD2. Germline assignment: CDR1 MNHEY and CDR2 SMNVEV (reference sequence). This CDR3 has 17 residues. J gave up 5 bases and V 0 bases, and 10 bases lay outside the gene matches. The CDR3 here is CASSLSPLASHNNEQFF. CDR3 nucleotides: TGTGCCAGCAGTTTATCCCCACTAGCGAGCCATAACAATGAGCAGTTCTTC.

The chain is built from TRBV5-4 and TRBJ1-2; D gene ambiguous. Germline assignment: CDR1 SGHNT and CDR2 YYREEE (reference sequence). The CDR3 sequence is 13 residues long. V lost 0 bases and J 8 bases, leaving 11 bases between the germline ends. The CDR3 DNA is TGTGCCAGCAGCTTGGTTTCTGGGCCCGGCTACACCTTC. This codes for CASSLVSGPGYTF.

The chain joins TRBV28 to TRBJ1-2, with 7 bases identical to TRBD1. Germline values: CDR1 MDHEN, CDR2 SYDVKM. The CDR3 consists of 15 residues. V lost 5 bases, J lost 0 bases, and 6 bases stayed unmatched. The CDR3 coding sequence is TGTGCCAGCAGTCTACCAGACAGGGCTAACTATGGCTACACCTTC. This codes for CASSLPDRANYGYTF.